This T cell receptor beta chain was found in a study of cytomegalovirus exposure and HLA in healthy donors. V was pared by 5 bases and J by 10 bases, with 6 bases of the junction left unmatched. CDR3 length equals 14 residues. Germline CDR1 MNHEY, CDR2 SVGAGI. Both 60 Vbeta primers and 13 Jbeta primers went into the PCR. Original analysis: Per a later analysis, the number of unique TCR beta chains was 75 million to 90 million, of which roughly 9.9 million were shared. Data came from immunoSEQ multiplex PCR; TCRdb stores just in-frame clones and leaves some out. D and trimming were read from the DNA, whereas the V and J calls and clone size are those reported in that table. The data contain around 190,000 clones, roughly 80% of them singletons. Comment on this clone: Its antigen is not known.

General observations from the study: V segments that were indistinguishable, TRBV6-2 and TRBV6-3 among them, were omitted from analysis. A later analysis found TCR association rates differed by HLA locus, highest for DRB1 and lowest for HLA-C. Among TCR beta chains of equal frequency, HLA-associated ones were more clonally expanded in a later analysis.

V is TRBV6-5 and J is TRBJ2-1, with 12 nucleotides matching TRBD2. The TCR sequence derives from a woman younger than 45 in good health and CMV-seronegative. The sequencing input was PBMCs. The CDR3, as DNA: TGTGCCAGCAGTACTAGCGGGAGGTTCGAAGAGCAGTTCTTC. It is translated as CASSTSGRFEEQFF.